These 12 T cell receptor beta chains originate from one sample sequenced in a study of vaccination effects on CD4 cells after COVID-19. Cultured cells yielded isolated CD4+ T cells after 10 days. Their target antigens are unknown. Produced via immunoSEQ multiplex PCR; TCRdb's table is partial and in-frame only. Among tens of thousands of clones listed, 55% to 65% were seen once. Sequenced material: CD4+ T cells from PBMCs cultured without peptide, taken before COVID-19 vaccination. These receptor sequences come from a human donor who received a COVID-19 vaccine.

This clone was counted a few times. The gene calls are TRBV3-1 (or the pseudogene TRBV3-2) and TRBJ1-1, with 9 bases identical to TRBD1. Trimming removed 5 bases from V and 1 base from J; junction bases left unmatched: 2. There are 14 residues in the CDR3. Germline V gene sequence: CDR1 LGHDT, CDR2 YNNKEL (reference sequence). The CDR3 is CASSSGQGNTEAFF. In nucleotides, the CDR3 is TGTGCCAGCAGCTCGGGACAGGGGAACACTGAAGCTTTCTTT.

The chain combines TRBV19 with TRBJ1-2, with 8 bases identical to TRBD1. The CDR3 is 15 amino acids. The ends lost 4 bases at V and 3 bases at J; junction bases unmatched: 7. The V gene's germline CDR1 is LNHDA and CDR2 SQIVND (reference sequence). The CDR3 region has the DNA TGTGCCAGTAGTAACCCTCGACAGGGGCACTATGGCTACACCTTC. It encodes CASSNPRQGHYGYTF.

In its sample, this clone was seen a few times. The chain recombines TRBV19 with TRBJ2-1, with D perhaps TRBD2 (7 bases). The length of the CDR3 is 15 residues. V shed 4 bases and J shed 9 bases, with 19 bases lying between them. Germline CDR1 LNHDA, CDR2 SQIVND (reference sequence). The CDR3 sequence: CASSTEGGGYLEQFF. Here the CDR3 DNA reads TGTGCCAGTAGTACCGAGGGGGGGGGCTATCTTGAGCAGTTCTTC.

This rearrangement joins TRBV2 to TRBJ1-1; D is ambiguous. The CDR3 sequence is 13 residues long. Germline assignment: CDR1 SNHLY and CDR2 FYNNEI. Trimming pared 7 bases from V and 2 bases from J, leaving 11 bases between. This CDR3 reads CASNALGNTEAFF. The CDR3 nucleotides are TGTGCCAGCAACGCTCTCGGAAACACTGAAGCTTTCTTT.

This clone was observed a handful of times. The chain links TRBV21-1 to TRBJ2-1; the table's TRBD2 call for D was not verified on the DNA. TRBV21-1 is tagged as a pseudogene. CDR3 length: 14 amino acids. CDR3 sequence: CASSKSSGACEQFF. CDR3 in DNA: TGTGCCAGCAGCAAATCATCGGGAGCGTGTGAGCAGTTCTTC.

The rearrangement uses TRBV6-6 and TRBJ1-5; D perhaps matches TRBD1 (5 bases). CDR1 MNHNY and CDR2 SVGAGI come from the germline V gene (reference sequence). This CDR3 region has 16 residues. V lost 2 bases to trimming and J lost 4 bases, with 15 bases between them. The CDR3 loop reads CASSYQRAGINQPQHF. The CDR3, as DNA: TGTGCCAGCAGTTACCAGCGGGCAGGGATTAATCAGCCCCAGCATTTT.

The chain combines TRBV6-5 with TRBJ1-6; D is unresolved. Germline V gene lookup returns CDR1 MNHEY and CDR2 SVGAGI. The CDR3 is 13 amino acids. V lost 8 bases to trimming and J lost 5 bases, with 10 bases between them. The CDR3 region has the DNA TGTGCCAGCGGTTGGGAGAATAATTCACCCCTCCACTTT. The encoded protein is CASGWENNSPLHF.

This clone was seen a handful of times. The chain has TRBV6-6 and TRBJ1-5, with D possibly TRBD1 on 6 matching bases. The germline V and J ends were trimmed by 6 bases and 6 bases, with 15 bases remaining between them. CDR1 and CDR2 from the germline V gene are MNHNY and SVGAGI (reference sequence). This CDR3 is 14 amino acids long. The CDR3 DNA reads TGTGCCAGCAGGCCCGGGGGCGGAGGTCAGCCCCAGCATTTT. Protein sequence: CASRPGGGGQPQHF.

This clone was counted between two and nine times. The chain carries TRBV11-2 and TRBJ2-7, with D uncertain. Germline values: CDR1 SGHAT, CDR2 FQNNGV. Trimming left V 6 bases short and J 2 bases short, with 14 bases between. This CDR3 spans 14 amino acids. This CDR3 reads CASSYIPRPYEQYF. Written as DNA, the CDR3 is TGTGCCAGCAGTTATATCCCTCGGCCCTACGAGCAGTACTTC.

The rearrangement joins TRBV12-1 to TRBJ2-3; TRBD2 reflects the table's D call only, with no check against the DNA. TRBV12-1 is a listed pseudogene. CDR3 length: 19 residues. This CDR3 is CASSFPLPRLAGGVDTQYF. Here the CDR3 DNA reads TGTGCCAGCAGCTTTCCCCTCCCACGACTAGCGGGAGGGGTAGATACGCAGTATTTT.

The chain uses TRBV12-5 and TRBJ2-3; TRBD2 agrees at 7 bases. Germline V gene lookup returns CDR1 LGHNT and CDR2 FRNRAP. The ends lost 0 bases at V and 0 bases at J; junction bases unmatched: 12. This CDR3 is built from 19 residues. CDR3 coding DNA: TGTGCTAGTGGTTTGGTAGTAGGAGCTAGCGGACCTAGCACAGATACGCAGTATTTT. Translated: CASGLVVGASGPSTDTQYF.

This clone is deemed medium-sized (0.01 to 0.1%). The chain uses TRBV6-5 and TRBJ1-3; no firm D call. The CDR3 is 13 residues long. CDR1 MNHEY and CDR2 SVGAGI come from the germline V gene. Trimming removed 7 bases from V and 0 bases from J, with 7 bases in between. The DNA of the CDR3 is TGTGCCAGCACTCAAAGCTCTGGAAACACCATATATTTT. Its protein product is CASTQSSGNTIYF.